The 27 T cell receptor beta chains presented below share a single source sample, sequenced in a study of CD8 T cells in ankylosing spondylitis. Study-level results: Ankylosing spondylitis blood seemed to carry a telltale TCR beta motif made of several highly homologous variants.

TCRdb re-called the 5' RACE reads with MiXCR, one entry per CDR3 protein. The sample holds about 220,000 distinct CDR3 sequences, more than 5.5% seen once. Antigens of these TCRs are unknown. Sequenced material: blood, either unsorted or a sorted T cell fraction (not recorded which). The receptors here all came from a male donor with ankylosing spondylitis.

Many counts were recorded for this clonotype. The chain employs TRBV5-1 and TRBJ2-3; D gene uncertain. Trimming shortened V by 1 base and J by 6 bases, and 15 bases separated the two germline ends. The CDR3 spans 15 residues. In germline, CDR1 is SGHRS, CDR2 YFSETQ. The DNA of the CDR3 is TGCGCCAGCAGCTTGAGAGCACCCCGAGATGATACGCAGTATTTT. Translating it yields CASSLRAPRDDTQYF.

This clonotype appeared a few times. The gene calls are TRBV20-1 and TRBJ2-7, with D unresolved. CDR3 length: 14 residues. The V gene lost 4 bases and the J gene lost 3 bases, with 16 bases spanning the gap. Germline loops: CDR1 DFQATT, CDR2 SNEGSKA (reference sequence). The CDR3 nucleotides are TGCAGTGCTAACGGGCCAAGAGCCGGCTACGAGCAGTACTTC. Encoded protein: CSANGPRAGYEQYF.

This clonotype was counted at least ten times. The chain employs TRBV4-3 and TRBJ2-7; TRBD1 might be the D (5 bases). With 3 bases removed from V and 0 bases from J, the gap between germline ends came to 12 bases. The CDR3 consists of 15 residues. Germline V CDR1 and CDR2: LGHNA, YSLEER. Here the CDR3 reads CASSHHLDISYEQYF. The CDR3 nucleotides are TGCGCCAGCAGCCATCACTTGGACATCTCCTACGAGCAGTACTTC.

At least ten counts were recorded for this clonotype. The V and J genes are TRBV30 and TRBJ2-4; TRBD1 is a possible D gene (6 bases). The CDR3 is 13 residues long. Trimming took off 4 bases at V and 11 bases at J, with 18 bases between the two ends. Germline V gene sequence: CDR1 GTSNPN, CDR2 SVGIG (reference sequence). The CDR3 reads CAWNPFGGLVQYF. Here the CDR3 DNA reads TGTGCCTGGAATCCTTTTGGGGGCTTGGTTCAGTACTTC. The full variable domain, with the rest looked up from reference TRBV30 and TRBJ2-4, is SQTIHQWPATLVQPVGSPLSLECTVEGTSNPNLYWYRQAAGRGLQLLFYSVGIGQISSEVPQNLSASRPQDRQFILSSKKLLLSDSGFYLCAWNPFGGLVQYFGAGTRLSVL.

This clonotype occurred many times. The chain links TRBV9 to TRBJ2-7; TRBD1 agrees at 7 bases. V lost 0 bases and J lost 3; bases outside the gene matches: 3. The CDR3 is made up of 14 amino acids. Germline loops: CDR1 SGDLS, CDR2 YYNGEE. In DNA form, the CDR3 reads TGTGCCAGCAGCGTAGCCCGGGACAGCTACGAGCAGTACTTC. It translates to CASSVARDSYEQYF.

This clonotype has ten or more counts. This chain links TRBV4-1 with TRBJ1-6; the match to TRBD1 covers 7 bases. CDR1 and CDR2 from the germline V gene are MGHRA and YSYEKL. V trimming: 0 bases; J trimming: 2 bases; junction bases outside the gene matches: 7. This CDR3 is built from 18 residues. Here the CDR3 DNA reads TGCGCCAGCAGCCAAGATCCTAACAGGGGTCCCTATAATTCACCCCTCCACTTT. It codes for CASSQDPNRGPYNSPLHF.

The sample holds many counts of this clonotype. The chain links TRBV6-6 to TRBJ1-4; D uncertain. Trimming left V 4 bases short and J 7 bases short, with 4 bases between. The CDR3 length is 11 residues. Germline V gene lookup returns CDR1 MNHNY and CDR2 SVGAGI (reference sequence). CDR3 protein: CASSSVEKLFF. DNA for the CDR3: TGTGCCAGCAGTTCGGTTGAAAAACTGTTTTTT.

This clonotype was recorded at least ten times. The genes are TRBV4-3 and TRBJ2-1; the D gene is possibly TRBD2 (6 bases). The CDR3 runs to 13 residues. Deletions cut 1 base from V and 9 bases from J, with 10 bases between. Germline-derived CDR1 and CDR2 are LGHNA and YSLEER. CDR3 nucleotide sequence: TGCGCCAGCAGCCAAGGCTGGGGAGGTGAGCAGTTCTTC. Its protein is CASSQGWGGEQFF.

This clonotype was picked up many times. The J gene is TRBJ2-2, the V gene TRBV11-2; D is ambiguous. The germline V and J ends were trimmed by 3 bases and 8 bases, with 13 bases remaining between them. In germline, CDR1 is SGHAT, CDR2 FQNNGV. The CDR3 length is 14 residues. CDR3 sequence: CASSLDPVRGELFF. The CDR3 coding sequence is TGTGCCAGCAGCTTGGACCCCGTTAGGGGGGAGCTGTTTTTT. The full variable domain, completed using reference TRBV11-2 and TRBJ2-2, is EAGVAQSPRYKIIEKRQSVAFWCNPISGHATLYWYQQILGQGPKLLIQFQNNGVVDDSQLPKDRFSAERLKGVDSTLKIQPAKLEDSAVYLCASSLDPVRGELFFGEGSRLTVL.

This clonotype came up a few times. The chain uses TRBV6-1 and TRBJ2-2, with TRBD2 matching 9 bases. The V and J ends lost 7 bases and 0 bases, in that order; junction bases with no gene match: 9. The CDR3 totals 17 residues. From germline, CDR1 is MNHNS and CDR2 SASEGT. The CDR3 reads CASTLLIAGANTGELFF. The CDR3 bases are TGTGCCAGCACCCTGTTGATAGCGGGGGCGAACACCGGGGAGCTGTTTTTT.

The CDR3 DNA follows: TGCGCCAGCAGCCAAGATCGGGTGTGCACCTTC. Protein product: CASSQDRVCTF. The V and J genes are TRBV4-3 and TRBJ1-2; D not certain. CDR3 length equals 11 residues. V was cut by 0 bases and J by 13 bases, with 9 bases left in between. CDR1 and CDR2 (germline): LGHNA, YSLEER.

This chain uses TRBV4-1 with TRBJ2-1; D is possibly TRBD1 (6 bases). There are 14 residues in the CDR3. The germline V gene has CDR1 MGHRA and CDR2 YSYEKL. V was shortened by 1 base and J by 5 bases, with 9 bases between the two germline ends. CDR3 in DNA: TGCGCCAGCAGCCAAGTGGCAGGGGACAATGAGCAGTTCTTC. Translated: CASSQVAGDNEQFF.

This clonotype was counted ten times or more. The rearrangement joins TRBV5-1 to TRBJ2-7, with D possibly being TRBD2 (6 bases). Germline V gives CDR1 SGHRS, CDR2 YFSETQ. The V gene lost 1 base and the J gene lost 5 bases, with 10 bases spanning the gap. This CDR3 comprises 13 residues. CDR3 residues: CASSLNGEDEQYF. The CDR3 coding sequence is TGCGCCAGCAGCTTGAACGGGGAGGACGAGCAGTACTTC. The complete variable domain, with remaining parts taken from reference TRBV5-1 and TRBJ2-7, reads KAGVTQTPRYLIKTRGQQVTLSCSPISGHRSVSWYQQTPGQGLQFLFEYFSETQRNKGNFPGRFSGRQFSNSRSEMNVSTLELGDSALYLCASSLNGEDEQYFGPGTRLTVT.

The rearrangement uses TRBV4-3 and TRBJ1-2; no firm D call. This CDR3 has 17 residues. CDR1 LGHNA and CDR2 YSLEER come from the germline V gene. V dropped 0 bases and J dropped 3 bases, with 17 bases sitting between them. DNA for the CDR3: TGCGCCAGCAGCCAAGATTACCCAGATCTTGGCGACTATGGCTACACCTTC. Its protein product is CASSQDYPDLGDYGYTF.

This sequence joins TRBV19 and TRBJ2-3, with unresolved D. The CDR3 extends over 17 amino acids. In germline, CDR1 is LNHDA, CDR2 SQIVND (reference sequence). Trimming took off 4 bases at V and 0 bases at J, with 17 bases between the two ends. CDR3 in amino acids: CASSTVEAGTSTDTQYF. Here the CDR3 DNA reads TGTGCCAGTAGTACGGTAGAGGCAGGCACAAGCACAGATACGCAGTATTTT.

This clonotype was counted many times. The chain combines TRBV24-1 with TRBJ1-2; D is uncertain. The V gene's germline CDR1 is KGHDR and CDR2 SFDVKD. CDR3 length: 13 residues. V lost 3 bases and J lost 5, with 9 bases in between. The CDR3 loop is CATSDTRPYGYTF. The DNA for the CDR3 is TGTGCCACCAGTGATACAAGGCCTTATGGCTACACCTTC.

This chain connects TRBV4-1 to TRBJ2-1; 7 bases agree with TRBD1. The CDR3 length is 16 residues. The germline CDR1 and CDR2 sequences are MGHRA and YSYEKL. V shed 1 base and J 5 bases; nucleotides not matched to a gene: 8. CDR3 sequence reads: CASSQGPGTANNEQFF. Here the CDR3 DNA reads TGCGCCAGCAGCCAAGGCCCGGGGACAGCCAACAATGAGCAGTTCTTC.

This clonotype was recorded at least ten times. The chain is built from TRBV12-3 or TRBV12-4 and TRBJ2-7; TRBD1 matches 11 bases. Losses at the gene ends were 3 bases for V and 4 bases for J; bases not matched to a gene: 5. The CDR3 consists of 15 residues. CDR3 nucleotides: TGTGCCAGCAGTTTGGGACAGGGGGTTTTTTACGAGCAGTACTTC. It specifies CASSLGQGVFYEQYF.

This clonotype was detected many times. The chain is built from TRBV5-6 and TRBJ1-1; 7 bases agree with TRBD1. The V and J ends lost 0 bases and 4 bases, in that order; junction bases with no gene match: 3. There are 14 residues in the CDR3. Per germline, CDR1 SGHDT and CDR2 YYEEEE. CDR3 amino acids: CASSLGDSTTEAFF. In DNA, the CDR3 is TGTGCCAGCAGCTTGGGGGACAGCACCACTGAAGCTTTCTTT.

This rearrangement joins TRBV4-2 to TRBJ2-1; 10 positions agree with TRBD1. This CDR3 region has 16 residues. Germline V gene lookup returns CDR1 LGHNA and CDR2 YNFKEQ. With 1 base clipped from V and 8 bases from J, the junction kept 8 bases outside the gene matches. CDR3 loop: CASSQVDRGRKDEQFF. The CDR3 region has the DNA TGTGCCAGCAGCCAAGTCGACAGGGGGCGCAAGGATGAGCAGTTCTTC.

Only a few counts were recorded for this clonotype. V gene TRBV18 combines with J gene TRBJ1-2; D unresolved. CDR3 length: 15 residues. Between the trimmed V and J ends, which lost 2 bases and 4 bases, there was a span of 14 bases. Germline values: CDR1 KGHSH, CDR2 LQKENI. The CDR3 is CASSPTVSAGYGYTF. CDR3 sequence (DNA): TGTGCCAGCTCACCAACCGTTTCGGCAGGCTATGGCTACACCTTC.

The table lists this clonotype with many counts. This rearrangement joins TRBV28 to TRBJ1-4; D uncertain. There are 14 residues in the CDR3. V was pared by 3 bases and J by 8 bases, with 13 bases between. Germline-derived CDR1 and CDR2 are MDHEN and SYDVKM. The CDR3: CASSFLGLGEKLFF. The CDR3 DNA is TGTGCCAGCAGTTTTTTAGGTCTTGGAGAAAAACTGTTTTTT.

The chain carries TRBV6-1 and TRBJ2-5; maybe TRBD2 (6 bases). CDR3 length: 15 amino acids. The germline V gene has CDR1 MNHNS and CDR2 SASEGT. Trimming pared 3 bases from V and 5 bases from J, leaving 16 bases between. The CDR3 protein is CASSEGGYRWETQYF. CDR3 nucleotide sequence: TGTGCCAGCAGTGAGGGGGGATATCGTTGGGAGACCCAGTACTTC.

This clonotype was recorded at least ten times. V is TRBV4-2 and J is TRBJ2-3; unclear D gene. The CDR3 spans 13 residues. Trimming stripped 1 base from V and 6 bases from J, with 8 bases between. Looked up from germline, CDR1 is LGHNA and CDR2 is YNFKEQ. DNA of the CDR3: TGTGCCAGCAGCCAAGTAAGGCCTGATACGCAGTATTTT. This sequence encodes CASSQVRPDTQYF.

In its sample, this clonotype was seen many times. V is TRBV7-9 and J is TRBJ2-1; a possible D gene is TRBD2 (6 bases). V lost 5 bases and J lost 10, with 18 bases in between. Germline V CDR1 and CDR2: SEHNR, FQNEAQ (reference sequence). The CDR3 extends over 14 amino acids. CDR3 bases: TGTGCCAGCAGCCCTCGGGGGATTCGGGGCGAGCAGTTCTTC. It codes for CASSPRGIRGEQFF.

The V call is TRBV6-2 or TRBV6-3, the J call TRBJ2-3; D remains unclear. V gave up 4 bases and J gave up 2 bases, with 10 bases separating them. The CDR3 is 14 amino acids. CDR1 MNHEY and CDR2 SVGEGT come from the germline V gene. The CDR3 DNA reads TGTGCCAGCAGTTCCGTTGAAGACACAGATACGCAGTATTTT. It yields the protein CASSSVEDTDTQYF.

The chain joins TRBV27 to TRBJ2-7, with D possibly called TRBD1 or TRBD2 (5 bases each). V lost 7 bases to trimming and J lost 2 bases, with 21 bases between them. This CDR3 has 16 amino acids. Germline lookup yields CDR1 MNHEY and CDR2 SMNVEV (reference sequence). DNA of the CDR3: TGTGCCAGCACCTCCAGCGTTGTCGGGGCGCCCTACGAGCAGTACTTC. This translates into CASTSSVVGAPYEQYF.